This T cell receptor (beta chain) was identified during a study of T cells in Graves' hyperthyroidism and ophthalmopathy. Findings of the study overall: Ophthalmopathy was predicted by the model a median of approximately 6.6 months ahead of onset. Appearing also in blood were most of the thyroid clonotypes expanded above 0.001.

Trimming shortened V by 6 bases and J by 1 base, and 12 bases separated the two germline ends. The CDR3 covers 14 residues. Germline V lookup: CDR1 MNHNS, CDR2 SASEGT. It was RNA transcripts that yielded the amplified TCR beta CDR3 regions. The HTBI primer set drove a first-round RT-PCR of the TCR CDR3. In TCRdb, the multiplex PCR reads were re-called with MiXCR into one record per CDR3 protein. The data show roughly 380,000 distinct CDR3 sequences, approximately 15% seen once. This clonotype came up a few times. Antigen specificity is unknown. The authors deemed Graves' hyperthyroidism stable absent ophthalmopathy progression within 18 months. Newly diagnosed hyperthyroidism patients aged 18 to 65 years had disease lasting under 2 months.

V is TRBV6-1 and J is TRBJ2-5, with D perhaps TRBD1 (6 bases). This TCR was recovered from a woman aged 55-69 years with Graves' hyperthyroidism. The sample taken for sequencing was blood. The CDR3 region has the DNA TGTGCCAGCAGAATGACAGGCGTCCAAGAGACCCAGTACTTC. Amino acids: CASRMTGVQETQYF.